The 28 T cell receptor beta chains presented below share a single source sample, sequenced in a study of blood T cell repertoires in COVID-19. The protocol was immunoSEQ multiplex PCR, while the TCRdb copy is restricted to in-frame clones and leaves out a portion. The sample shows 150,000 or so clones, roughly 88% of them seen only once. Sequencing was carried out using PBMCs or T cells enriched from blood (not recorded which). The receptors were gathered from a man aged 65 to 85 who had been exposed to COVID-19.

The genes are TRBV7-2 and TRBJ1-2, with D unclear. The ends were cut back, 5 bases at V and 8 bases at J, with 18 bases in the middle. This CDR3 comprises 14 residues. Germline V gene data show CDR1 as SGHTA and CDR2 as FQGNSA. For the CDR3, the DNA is TGTGCCAGCAGCCAATTGGGAGGCGGTGGGGGCTACACCTTC. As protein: CASSQLGGGGGYTF.

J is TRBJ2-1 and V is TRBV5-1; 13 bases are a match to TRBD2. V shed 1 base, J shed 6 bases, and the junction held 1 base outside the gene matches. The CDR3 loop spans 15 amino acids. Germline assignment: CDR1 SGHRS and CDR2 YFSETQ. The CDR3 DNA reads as TGCGCCAGCAGCTTGACTAGCGGGAGGGCCAATGAGCAGTTCTTC. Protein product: CASSLTSGRANEQFF.

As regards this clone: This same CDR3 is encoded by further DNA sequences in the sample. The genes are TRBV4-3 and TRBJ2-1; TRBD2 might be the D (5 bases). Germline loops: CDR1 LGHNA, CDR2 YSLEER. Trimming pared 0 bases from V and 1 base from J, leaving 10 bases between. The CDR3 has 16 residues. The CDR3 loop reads CASSQDPAASYNEQFF. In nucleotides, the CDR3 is TGCGCCAGCAGCCAAGATCCAGCGGCATCCTACAATGAGCAGTTCTTC.

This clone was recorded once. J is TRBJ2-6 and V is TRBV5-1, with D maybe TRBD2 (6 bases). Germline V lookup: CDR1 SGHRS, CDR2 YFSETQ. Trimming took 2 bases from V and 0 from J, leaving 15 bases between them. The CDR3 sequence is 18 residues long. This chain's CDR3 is CASSFRGLSSSGANVLTF. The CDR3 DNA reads TGCGCCAGCAGCTTTCGGGGACTCAGTAGCTCTGGGGCCAACGTCCTGACTTTC.

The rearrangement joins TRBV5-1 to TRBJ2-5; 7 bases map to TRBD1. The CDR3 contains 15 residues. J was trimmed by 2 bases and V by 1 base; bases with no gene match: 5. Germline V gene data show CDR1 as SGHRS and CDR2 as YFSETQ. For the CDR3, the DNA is TGCGCCAGCAGCTTGACCGGGACAGAGCAAGAGACCCAGTACTTC. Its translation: CASSLTGTEQETQYF.

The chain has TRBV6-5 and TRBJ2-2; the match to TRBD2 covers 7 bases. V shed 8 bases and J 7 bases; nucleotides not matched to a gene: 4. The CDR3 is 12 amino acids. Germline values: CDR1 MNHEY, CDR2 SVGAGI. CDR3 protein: CASRSGGGELFF. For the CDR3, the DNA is TGTGCCAGCCGATCGGGAGGCGGGGAGCTGTTTTTT.

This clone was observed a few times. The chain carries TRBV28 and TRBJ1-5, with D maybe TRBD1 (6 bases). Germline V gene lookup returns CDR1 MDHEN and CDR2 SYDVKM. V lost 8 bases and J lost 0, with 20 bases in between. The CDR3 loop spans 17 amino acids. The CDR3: CASLRDTTIYSNQPQHF. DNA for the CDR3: TGTGCCAGCCTCCGGGACACCACGATTTATAGCAATCAGCCCCAGCATTTT.

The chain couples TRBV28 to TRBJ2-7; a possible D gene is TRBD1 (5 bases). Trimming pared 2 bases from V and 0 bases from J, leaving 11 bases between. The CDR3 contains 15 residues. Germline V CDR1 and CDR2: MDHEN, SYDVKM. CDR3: CASSLGASLSYEQYF. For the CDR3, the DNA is TGTGCCAGCAGTTTAGGGGCAAGCCTCTCCTACGAGCAGTACTTC.

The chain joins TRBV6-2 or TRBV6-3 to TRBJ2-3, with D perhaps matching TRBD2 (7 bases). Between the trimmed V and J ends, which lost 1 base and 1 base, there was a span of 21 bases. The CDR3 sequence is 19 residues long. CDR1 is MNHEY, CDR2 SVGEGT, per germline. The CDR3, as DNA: TGTGCCAGCAGTTACTGGATCGGGGGGCCCAATCTTCGCACAGATACGCAGTATTTT. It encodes CASSYWIGGPNLRTDTQYF.

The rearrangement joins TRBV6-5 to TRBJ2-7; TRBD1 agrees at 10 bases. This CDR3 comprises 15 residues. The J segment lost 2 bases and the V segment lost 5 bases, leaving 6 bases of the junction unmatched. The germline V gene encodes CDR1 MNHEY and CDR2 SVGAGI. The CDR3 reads CASSPRTGGPYEQYF. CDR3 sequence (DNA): TGTGCCAGCAGTCCCCGGACAGGGGGTCCCTACGAGCAGTACTTC.

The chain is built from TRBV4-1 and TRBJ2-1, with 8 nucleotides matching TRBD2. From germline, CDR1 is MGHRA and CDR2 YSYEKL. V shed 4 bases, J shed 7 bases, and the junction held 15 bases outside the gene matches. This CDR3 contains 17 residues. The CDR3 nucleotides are TGCGCCAGCAGCCCCCGGCCAGAGAGCGGGAGTAGGAATGAGCAGTTCTTC. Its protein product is CASSPRPESGSRNEQFF.

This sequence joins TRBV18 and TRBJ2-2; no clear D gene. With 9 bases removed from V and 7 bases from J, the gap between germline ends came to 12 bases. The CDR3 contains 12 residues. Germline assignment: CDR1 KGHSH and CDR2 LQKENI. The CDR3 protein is CASGPKFGELFF. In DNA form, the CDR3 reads TGTGCCAGTGGCCCCAAATTCGGGGAGCTGTTTTTT.

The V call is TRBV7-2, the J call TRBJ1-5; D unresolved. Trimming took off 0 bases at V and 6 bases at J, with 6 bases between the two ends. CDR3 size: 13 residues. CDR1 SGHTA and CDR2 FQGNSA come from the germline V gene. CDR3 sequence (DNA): TGTGCCAGCAGCTTAGCATCGTTTCAGCCCCAGCATTTT. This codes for CASSLASFQPQHF.

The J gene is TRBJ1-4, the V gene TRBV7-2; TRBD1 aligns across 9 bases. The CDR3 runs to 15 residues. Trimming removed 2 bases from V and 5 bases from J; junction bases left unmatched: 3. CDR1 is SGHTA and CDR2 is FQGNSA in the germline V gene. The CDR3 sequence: CASSLRQGGNEKLFF. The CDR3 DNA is TGTGCCAGCAGCTTACGACAGGGGGGGAATGAAAAACTGTTTTTT.

CDR3 coding DNA: TGTGCCAGCAGCCAAGACCTCGGCGGGGAGGCGCAGTATTTT. Translating gives CASSQDLGGEAQYF. The chain links TRBV3-1 (or the pseudogene TRBV3-2) to TRBJ2-3, with D maybe TRBD2 (6 bases). V lost 0 bases, J lost 10 bases, and 14 bases lay in between. The CDR3 is made up of 14 amino acids. Germline V gene data show CDR1 as LGHDT and CDR2 as YNNKEL (reference sequence).

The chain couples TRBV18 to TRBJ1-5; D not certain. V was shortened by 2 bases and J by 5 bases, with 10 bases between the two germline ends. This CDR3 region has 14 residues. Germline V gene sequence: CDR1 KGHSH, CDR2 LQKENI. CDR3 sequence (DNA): TGTGCCAGCTCACCAGAGGCAGAGTATCAGCCCCAGCATTTT. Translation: CASSPEAEYQPQHF.

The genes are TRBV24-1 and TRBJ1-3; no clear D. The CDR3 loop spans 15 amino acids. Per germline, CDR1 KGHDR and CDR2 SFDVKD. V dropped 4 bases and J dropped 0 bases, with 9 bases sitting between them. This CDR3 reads CATSDPRSSGNTIYF. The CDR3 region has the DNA TGTGCCACCAGTGACCCTCGCAGCTCTGGAAACACCATATATTTT.

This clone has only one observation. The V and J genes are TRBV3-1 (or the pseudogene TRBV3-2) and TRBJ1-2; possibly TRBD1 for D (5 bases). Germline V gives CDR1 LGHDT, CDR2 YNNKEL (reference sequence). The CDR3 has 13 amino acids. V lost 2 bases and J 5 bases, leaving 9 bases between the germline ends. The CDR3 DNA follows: TGTGCCAGCAGCCAACTTAGACAGTATGGCTACACCTTC. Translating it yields CASSQLRQYGYTF.

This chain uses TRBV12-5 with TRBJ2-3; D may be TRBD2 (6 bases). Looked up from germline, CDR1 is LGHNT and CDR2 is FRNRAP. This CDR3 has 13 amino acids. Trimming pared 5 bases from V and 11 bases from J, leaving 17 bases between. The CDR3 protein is CASGARLGSRQYF. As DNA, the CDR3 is TGTGCTAGTGGTGCTCGACTAGGTTCACGGCAGTATTTT.

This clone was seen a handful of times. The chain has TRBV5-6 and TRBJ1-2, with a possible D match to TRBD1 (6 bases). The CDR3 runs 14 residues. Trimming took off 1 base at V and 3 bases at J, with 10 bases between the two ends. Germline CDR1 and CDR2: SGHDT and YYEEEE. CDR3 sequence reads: CASSLLPGDYGYTF. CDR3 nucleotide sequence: TGTGCCAGCAGCTTGTTGCCAGGGGACTATGGCTACACCTTC.

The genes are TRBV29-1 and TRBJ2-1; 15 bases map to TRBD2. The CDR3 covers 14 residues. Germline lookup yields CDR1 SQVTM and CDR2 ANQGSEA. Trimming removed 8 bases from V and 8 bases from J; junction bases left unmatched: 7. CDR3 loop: CSSSGTSGGYEQFF. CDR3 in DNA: TGCAGCTCATCAGGGACTAGCGGGGGGTATGAGCAGTTCTTC.

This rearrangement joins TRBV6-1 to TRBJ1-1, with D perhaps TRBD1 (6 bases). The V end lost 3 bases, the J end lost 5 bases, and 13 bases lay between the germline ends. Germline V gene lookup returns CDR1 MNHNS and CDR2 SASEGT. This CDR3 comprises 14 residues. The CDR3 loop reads CASSEGGRGTEAFF. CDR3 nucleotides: TGTGCCAGCAGTGAGGGGGGGCGCGGAACTGAAGCTTTCTTT.

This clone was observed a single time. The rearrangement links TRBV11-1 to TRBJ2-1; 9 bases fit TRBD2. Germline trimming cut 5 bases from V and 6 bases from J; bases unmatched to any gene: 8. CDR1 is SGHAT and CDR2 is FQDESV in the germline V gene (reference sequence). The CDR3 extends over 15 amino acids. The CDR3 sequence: CASSRSGGSSNEQFF. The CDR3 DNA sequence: TGTGCCAGCAGCCGCAGCGGGGGGTCGAGCAATGAGCAGTTCTTC.

The CDR3, as DNA: TGTGCCAGCAGCCTTCTCTACGAGCAGTACTTC. This sequence encodes CASSLLYEQYF. The chain is built from TRBV11-2 and TRBJ2-7, with unresolved D. Trimming left V 5 bases short and J 3 bases short, with 5 bases between. The germline gives CDR1 SGHAT, CDR2 FQNNGV. The CDR3 length is 11 residues.

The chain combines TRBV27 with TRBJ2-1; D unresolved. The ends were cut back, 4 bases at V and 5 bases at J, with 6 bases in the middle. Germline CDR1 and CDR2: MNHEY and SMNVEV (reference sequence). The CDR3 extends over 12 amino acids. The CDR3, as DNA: TGTGCCAGCAGTTCGGGTAACAATGAGCAGTTCTTC. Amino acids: CASSSGNNEQFF.

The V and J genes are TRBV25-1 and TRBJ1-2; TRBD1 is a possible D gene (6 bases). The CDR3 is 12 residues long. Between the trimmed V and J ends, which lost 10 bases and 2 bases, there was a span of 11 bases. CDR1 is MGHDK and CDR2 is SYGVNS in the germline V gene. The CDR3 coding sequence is TGTGCCACCGTCGACAGGAACTATGGCTACACCTTC. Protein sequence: CATVDRNYGYTF.

In nucleotides, the CDR3 is TGTGCCAGCAGCACGGACACAGAGACCCAGTACTTC. This sequence encodes CASSTDTETQYF. This chain uses TRBV7-9 with TRBJ2-5, with D perhaps matching TRBD1 (5 bases). The V and J ends lost 5 bases and 4 bases respectively, with 8 bases between them. The CDR3 has 12 amino acids. Germline loops: CDR1 SEHNR, CDR2 FQNEAQ (reference sequence).

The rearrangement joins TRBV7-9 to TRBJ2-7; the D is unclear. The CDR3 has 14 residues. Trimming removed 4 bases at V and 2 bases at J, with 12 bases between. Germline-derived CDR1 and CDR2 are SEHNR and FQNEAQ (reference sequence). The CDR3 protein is CASSSLGRPYEQYF. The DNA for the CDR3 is TGTGCCAGCAGCTCTCTAGGTCGGCCCTACGAGCAGTACTTC. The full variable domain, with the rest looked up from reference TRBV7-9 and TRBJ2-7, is DTGVSQNPRHKITKRGQNVTFRCDPISEHNRLYWYRQTLGQGPEFLTYFQNEAQLEKSRLLSDRFSAERPKGSFSTLEIQRTEQGDSAMYLCASSSLGRPYEQYFGPGTRLTVT.